Listed below are T cell receptor beta chains from one sample, sequenced in a study of blood T cell repertoires in COVID-19. This table comes from immunoSEQ multiplex PCR, and its TCRdb copy is limited to in-frame clones, with some not included. The table lists about 440,000 clones, 88% of them singletons. Input material: peripheral blood. All receptors derive from a woman between 45 and 65 years old with COVID-19, enrolled during active disease. Both conserved end residues are part of each CDR3. The D gene is left open where the match is weak. Clone sizes are given selectively: once, few, many, or a class where the clone is expanded.

TRBJ1-2	NA	TRBV7-9	NA	CASTPTVSYGYTF	TGTGCCAGCACCCCAACAGTTTCCTATGGCTACACCTTC
TRBJ2-3	NA	TRBV9	few	CASGSLGLTDTQYF	TGTGCCAGCGGAAGCCTTGGACTCACAGATACGCAGTATTTT
TRBJ2-4	TRBD1	TRBV6-5	NA	CASRTGEFLNIQYF	TGTGCCAGTCGGACAGGGGAATTCTTAAACATTCAGTACTTC
TRBJ2-2	NA	TRBV5-1	few	CASSGQEANTGELFF	TGCGCCAGCAGCGGGCAGGAAGCGAACACCGGGGAGCTGTTTTTT
TRBJ1-1	NA	TRBV6-5	NA	CATQRGGTEAFF	TGTGCCACTCAGAGGGGAGGCACTGAAGCTTTCTTT
TRBJ1-2	NA	TRBV29-1	NA	CSAEEGPGGYTF	TGCAGCGCCGAGGAAGGGCCGGGGGGCTACACCTTC
TRBJ2-3	TRBD2	TRBV4-1	NA	CASSQGEGYTQYF	TGCGCCAGCAGCCAAGGGGAGGGGTATACGCAGTATTTT
TRBJ2-5	TRBD2	TRBV6-5	NA	CASTPGGRVETQYF	TGTGCCAGCACCCCGGGGGGGAGGGTGGAGACCCAGTACTTC
TRBJ2-1	TRBD2	TRBV25-1	NA	CASSDFRLAGAYNEQFF	TGTGCCAGCAGTGATTTCCGACTAGCGGGGGCCTACAATGAGCAGTTCTTC
TRBJ1-1	NA	TRBV19	NA	CASSNTVDTEAFF	TGTGCCAGTAGTAATACAGTCGATACGGAAGCTTTCTTT
TRBJ1-2	NA	TRBV18	NA	CASSPLAQSRGNYGYTF	TGTGCCAGCTCACCACTAGCTCAAAGTAGGGGTAACTATGGCTACACCTTC
TRBJ1-6	NA	TRBV6-2/TRBV6-3	NA	CASSYSLDGATYNSPLHF	TGTGCCAGCAGTTACTCCCTGGATGGGGCCACCTATAATTCACCCCTCCACTTT
TRBJ1-3	TRBD1	TRBV6-5	few	CASRDRGLDTIYF	TGTGCCAGCAGGGACAGGGGGTTGGACACCATATATTTT
TRBJ2-1	TRBD1	TRBV30	NA	CAWSVKGARNEQFF	TGTGCCTGGAGTGTAAAGGGGGCCCGGAATGAGCAGTTCTTC